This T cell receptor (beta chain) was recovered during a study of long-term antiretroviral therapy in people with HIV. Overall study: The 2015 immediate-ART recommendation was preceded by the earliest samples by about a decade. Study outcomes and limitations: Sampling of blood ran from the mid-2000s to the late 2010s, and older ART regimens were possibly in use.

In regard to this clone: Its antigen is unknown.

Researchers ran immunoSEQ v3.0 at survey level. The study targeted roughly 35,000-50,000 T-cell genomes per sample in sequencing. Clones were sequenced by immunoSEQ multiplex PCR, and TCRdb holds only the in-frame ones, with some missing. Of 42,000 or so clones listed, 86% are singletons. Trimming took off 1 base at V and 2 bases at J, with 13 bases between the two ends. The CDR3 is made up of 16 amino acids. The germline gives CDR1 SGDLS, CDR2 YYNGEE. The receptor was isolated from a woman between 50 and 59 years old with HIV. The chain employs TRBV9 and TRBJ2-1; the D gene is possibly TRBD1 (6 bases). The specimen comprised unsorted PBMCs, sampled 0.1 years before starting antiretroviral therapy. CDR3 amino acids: CASSVNLEGAYNEQFF. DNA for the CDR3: TGTGCCAGCAGCGTAAATCTAGAGGGGGCCTACAATGAGCAGTTCTTC.